The entry below gives a single T cell receptor (beta chain) sequence along with its context. These data come from a study of technical replicates of blood from a handful of donors. Trimming removed 3 bases at V and 4 bases at J, with 6 bases between. Germline V gene lookup returns CDR1 GTSNPN and CDR2 SVGIG (reference sequence). The CDR3 is 11 amino acids. The method was immunoSEQ multiplex PCR; TCRdb's version includes in-frame clones alone and lacks a portion of them. The sample includes just over 95,000 clones, approximately 95% seen only once; the top ten take approximately 0.23%. The chain carries TRBV30 and TRBJ1-1, with unresolved D. This TCR was recovered from a human donor in good health. The sample was T cells isolated from PBMCs. CDR3 in amino acids: CAWSLGTEAFF. The CDR3 DNA sequence: TGTGCCTGGAGCCTCGGCACTGAAGCTTTCTTT.